The clone carrying this TCR beta chain appeared a few times. Its target is not known. The junction shows a germline mismatch at one end, possibly a read error. Primers: 60 Vbeta forward and 13 Jbeta reverse. Measured with immunoSEQ multiplex PCR; TCRdb has only the in-frame clones, and not every one. The sample records 76,000 or so clones, roughly 78% being singletons. The sample comes from a study of cytomegalovirus exposure and HLA in healthy donors. Study context: Earlier, almost 120 million unique TCR beta sequences were recovered from about 170 million T cells by an analysis. There were roughly 80 million unique TCRs (from HLA-typed donors) in an early data release.

General study results and limits: A few chains linked to CMV were shown in vitro to be specific for CMV antigens.

The CDR3 is 13 amino acids. The germline V gene has CDR1 SGHVS and CDR2 FQNEAQ. This TCR came from a man between 25 and 39 years old in good health and CMV-seronegative. The chain employs TRBV7-8 and TRBJ2-2, with unresolved D. The sequencing sample was made of PBMCs. The CDR3 DNA is TGTGCCAGCAACTTAGCCAATAGCGGGGAGCTGTTTTTT. Its protein is CASNLANSGELFF.